These T cell receptor beta chains were read from a single sample in a study of T cell responses to AZD1222 COVID-19 vaccine. Repertoires were generated with immunoSEQ multiplex PCR, while TCRdb's copy carries only in-frame clones and drops some. The sample includes over 150,000 clones, 90% of them seen just once. The material was peripheral blood, obtained on day 0 of AZD1222 vaccination. These receptors all come from an adult in good health. Both conserved end residues are part of each CDR3. The D gene is left open where the match is weak. Size values are once, few and many counts, or a class for expanded clones, and some rows have none.

d_gene	j_gene	abundance	v_gene	CDR3aa	CDR3nt
-	TRBJ2-3	-	TRBV14	CASSPGVARTDTQYF	TGTGCCAGCAGCCCGGGGGTAGCGCGCACAGATACGCAGTATTTT
-	TRBJ1-1	-	TRBV19	CASKNMNTEAFF	TGTGCCAGTAAAAACATGAACACTGAAGCTTTCTTT
-	TRBJ1-1	-	TRBV5-1	CASSWGVNTEAFF	TGCGCCAGCAGCTGGGGCGTGAACACTGAAGCTTTCTTT
-	TRBJ2-7	-	TRBV12-3/TRBV12-4	CASSFLTEQYF	TGTGCCAGCAGTTTTTTAACCGAGCAGTACTTC
TRBD1	TRBJ1-5	-	TRBV27	CASRGLDRDYQPQHF	TGTGCCAGCAGAGGTTTGGACAGGGATTATCAGCCCCAGCATTTT
TRBD2	TRBJ2-2	once	TRBV7-3	CASSPGLAGTTGELFF	TGTGCCAGCAGCCCTGGACTAGCGGGGACCACCGGGGAGCTGTTTTTT
-	TRBJ1-5	-	TRBV29-1	CSVGAGDQPQHF	TGCAGCGTTGGAGCCGGAGATCAGCCCCAGCATTTT
TRBD1	TRBJ1-2	-	TRBV9	CASSVTHGTVMGGYTF	TGTGCCAGCAGCGTAACCCATGGGACAGTTATGGGAGGCTACACCTTC
-	TRBJ1-5	-	TRBV19	CASSLLPQLEPQHF	TGTGCCAGTAGCCTGCTCCCGCAATTGGAGCCCCAGCATTTT
TRBD1	TRBJ1-6	-	TRBV5-1	CASSSTGGRNSPLHF	TGCGCCAGCAGTTCGACAGGGGGCAGGAATTCACCCCTCCACTTT
-	TRBJ1-1	-	TRBV13	CASSPRQNNPAAFF	TGTGCCAGCAGCCCTCGACAGAATAACCCTGCAGCTTTCTTT
TRBD2	TRBJ2-3	-	TRBV7-2	CASSFIRAGADTQYF	TGTGCCAGCAGCTTTATCCGGGCGGGGGCAGATACGCAGTATTTT
-	TRBJ2-1	-	TRBV18	CASSPPPNEQFF	TGTGCCAGCTCACCACCGCCAAATGAGCAGTTCTTC
TRBD2	TRBJ2-7	-	TRBV27	CASTNPPLAGVPTQQYF	TGTGCCAGCACCAACCCCCCTCTAGCGGGAGTACCTACGCAGCAGTACTTC
-	TRBJ2-1	-	TRBV5-1	CASSGPGSGNEQFF	TGCGCCAGCAGCGGTCCAGGGTCGGGTAATGAGCAGTTCTTC
-	TRBJ2-3	-	TRBV6-2/TRBV6-3	CASSSRRSTDTQYF	TGTGCCAGCAGTTCTCGGAGATCGACAGATACGCAGTATTTT
-	TRBJ1-5	-	TRBV2	CASSAEGGGSNQPQHF	TGTGCCAGCAGTGCGGAGGGCGGCGGGAGCAATCAGCCCCAGCATTTT
-	TRBJ1-2	-	TRBV6-5	CASSFPGNYGYTF	TGTGCCAGCAGTTTCCCAGGAAACTATGGCTACACCTTC
-	TRBJ1-1	-	TRBV18	CASSPKGGNTEAFF	TGTGCCAGCTCACCAAAGGGGGGGAACACTGAAGCTTTCTTT
-	TRBJ1-1	-	TRBV19	CATESTVNTEAFF	TGTGCCACCGAGTCGACGGTCAACACTGAAGCTTTCTTT
-	TRBJ1-3	-	TRBV15	CATTPGGTGNTIYF	TGTGCCACCACCCCAGGAGGGACTGGAAACACCATATATTTT
-	TRBJ2-7	-	TRBV28	CASSLLGGSSYEQYF	TGTGCCAGCAGTTTATTAGGGGGAAGCTCCTACGAGCAGTACTTC
TRBD1	TRBJ1-5	-	TRBV7-2	CASSLWTGGQPQHF	TGTGCCAGCAGCTTGTGGACAGGGGGTCAGCCCCAGCATTTT
-	TRBJ2-7	once	TRBV11-2	CASSPLRAGLYEQYF	TGTGCCAGCAGCCCCCTCCGGGCTGGTCTGTACGAGCAGTACTTC
TRBD2	TRBJ2-7	-	TRBV5-1	CASSLLAGPNYEQYF	TGCGCCAGCAGCTTACTAGCGGGACCCAACTACGAGCAGTACTTC
-	TRBJ1-2	-	TRBV9	CASSPWGPNYGYTF	TGTGCCAGCTCCCCCTGGGGGCCTAACTATGGCTACACCTTC
-	TRBJ1-5	-	TRBV6-4	CASSETGESNQPQHF	TGTGCCAGCAGTGAAACTGGGGAAAGCAATCAGCCCCAGCATTTT
-	TRBJ2-3	-	TRBV5-4	CASRDRPVGGTDTQYF	TGTGCCAGCAGGGACCGTCCGGTTGGAGGCACAGATACGCAGTATTTT
-	TRBJ2-1	-	TRBV5-1	CASRYSGSSYNEQFF	TGCGCCAGCAGATATAGCGGTAGCTCCTACAATGAGCAGTTCTTC
-	TRBJ2-7	-	TRBV12-3/TRBV12-4	CASSLRGEQYF	TGTGCCAGCAGTTTAAGGGGGGAGCAGTACTTC
TRBD1	TRBJ2-7	-	TRBV4-1	CASSHTGTGGYEQYF	TGCGCCAGCAGCCATACGGGGACAGGGGGCTACGAGCAGTACTTC
-	TRBJ2-7	-	TRBV10-3	CAAQPGPSPYEQYF	TGTGCCGCCCAGCCGGGACCAAGTCCTTACGAGCAGTACTTC